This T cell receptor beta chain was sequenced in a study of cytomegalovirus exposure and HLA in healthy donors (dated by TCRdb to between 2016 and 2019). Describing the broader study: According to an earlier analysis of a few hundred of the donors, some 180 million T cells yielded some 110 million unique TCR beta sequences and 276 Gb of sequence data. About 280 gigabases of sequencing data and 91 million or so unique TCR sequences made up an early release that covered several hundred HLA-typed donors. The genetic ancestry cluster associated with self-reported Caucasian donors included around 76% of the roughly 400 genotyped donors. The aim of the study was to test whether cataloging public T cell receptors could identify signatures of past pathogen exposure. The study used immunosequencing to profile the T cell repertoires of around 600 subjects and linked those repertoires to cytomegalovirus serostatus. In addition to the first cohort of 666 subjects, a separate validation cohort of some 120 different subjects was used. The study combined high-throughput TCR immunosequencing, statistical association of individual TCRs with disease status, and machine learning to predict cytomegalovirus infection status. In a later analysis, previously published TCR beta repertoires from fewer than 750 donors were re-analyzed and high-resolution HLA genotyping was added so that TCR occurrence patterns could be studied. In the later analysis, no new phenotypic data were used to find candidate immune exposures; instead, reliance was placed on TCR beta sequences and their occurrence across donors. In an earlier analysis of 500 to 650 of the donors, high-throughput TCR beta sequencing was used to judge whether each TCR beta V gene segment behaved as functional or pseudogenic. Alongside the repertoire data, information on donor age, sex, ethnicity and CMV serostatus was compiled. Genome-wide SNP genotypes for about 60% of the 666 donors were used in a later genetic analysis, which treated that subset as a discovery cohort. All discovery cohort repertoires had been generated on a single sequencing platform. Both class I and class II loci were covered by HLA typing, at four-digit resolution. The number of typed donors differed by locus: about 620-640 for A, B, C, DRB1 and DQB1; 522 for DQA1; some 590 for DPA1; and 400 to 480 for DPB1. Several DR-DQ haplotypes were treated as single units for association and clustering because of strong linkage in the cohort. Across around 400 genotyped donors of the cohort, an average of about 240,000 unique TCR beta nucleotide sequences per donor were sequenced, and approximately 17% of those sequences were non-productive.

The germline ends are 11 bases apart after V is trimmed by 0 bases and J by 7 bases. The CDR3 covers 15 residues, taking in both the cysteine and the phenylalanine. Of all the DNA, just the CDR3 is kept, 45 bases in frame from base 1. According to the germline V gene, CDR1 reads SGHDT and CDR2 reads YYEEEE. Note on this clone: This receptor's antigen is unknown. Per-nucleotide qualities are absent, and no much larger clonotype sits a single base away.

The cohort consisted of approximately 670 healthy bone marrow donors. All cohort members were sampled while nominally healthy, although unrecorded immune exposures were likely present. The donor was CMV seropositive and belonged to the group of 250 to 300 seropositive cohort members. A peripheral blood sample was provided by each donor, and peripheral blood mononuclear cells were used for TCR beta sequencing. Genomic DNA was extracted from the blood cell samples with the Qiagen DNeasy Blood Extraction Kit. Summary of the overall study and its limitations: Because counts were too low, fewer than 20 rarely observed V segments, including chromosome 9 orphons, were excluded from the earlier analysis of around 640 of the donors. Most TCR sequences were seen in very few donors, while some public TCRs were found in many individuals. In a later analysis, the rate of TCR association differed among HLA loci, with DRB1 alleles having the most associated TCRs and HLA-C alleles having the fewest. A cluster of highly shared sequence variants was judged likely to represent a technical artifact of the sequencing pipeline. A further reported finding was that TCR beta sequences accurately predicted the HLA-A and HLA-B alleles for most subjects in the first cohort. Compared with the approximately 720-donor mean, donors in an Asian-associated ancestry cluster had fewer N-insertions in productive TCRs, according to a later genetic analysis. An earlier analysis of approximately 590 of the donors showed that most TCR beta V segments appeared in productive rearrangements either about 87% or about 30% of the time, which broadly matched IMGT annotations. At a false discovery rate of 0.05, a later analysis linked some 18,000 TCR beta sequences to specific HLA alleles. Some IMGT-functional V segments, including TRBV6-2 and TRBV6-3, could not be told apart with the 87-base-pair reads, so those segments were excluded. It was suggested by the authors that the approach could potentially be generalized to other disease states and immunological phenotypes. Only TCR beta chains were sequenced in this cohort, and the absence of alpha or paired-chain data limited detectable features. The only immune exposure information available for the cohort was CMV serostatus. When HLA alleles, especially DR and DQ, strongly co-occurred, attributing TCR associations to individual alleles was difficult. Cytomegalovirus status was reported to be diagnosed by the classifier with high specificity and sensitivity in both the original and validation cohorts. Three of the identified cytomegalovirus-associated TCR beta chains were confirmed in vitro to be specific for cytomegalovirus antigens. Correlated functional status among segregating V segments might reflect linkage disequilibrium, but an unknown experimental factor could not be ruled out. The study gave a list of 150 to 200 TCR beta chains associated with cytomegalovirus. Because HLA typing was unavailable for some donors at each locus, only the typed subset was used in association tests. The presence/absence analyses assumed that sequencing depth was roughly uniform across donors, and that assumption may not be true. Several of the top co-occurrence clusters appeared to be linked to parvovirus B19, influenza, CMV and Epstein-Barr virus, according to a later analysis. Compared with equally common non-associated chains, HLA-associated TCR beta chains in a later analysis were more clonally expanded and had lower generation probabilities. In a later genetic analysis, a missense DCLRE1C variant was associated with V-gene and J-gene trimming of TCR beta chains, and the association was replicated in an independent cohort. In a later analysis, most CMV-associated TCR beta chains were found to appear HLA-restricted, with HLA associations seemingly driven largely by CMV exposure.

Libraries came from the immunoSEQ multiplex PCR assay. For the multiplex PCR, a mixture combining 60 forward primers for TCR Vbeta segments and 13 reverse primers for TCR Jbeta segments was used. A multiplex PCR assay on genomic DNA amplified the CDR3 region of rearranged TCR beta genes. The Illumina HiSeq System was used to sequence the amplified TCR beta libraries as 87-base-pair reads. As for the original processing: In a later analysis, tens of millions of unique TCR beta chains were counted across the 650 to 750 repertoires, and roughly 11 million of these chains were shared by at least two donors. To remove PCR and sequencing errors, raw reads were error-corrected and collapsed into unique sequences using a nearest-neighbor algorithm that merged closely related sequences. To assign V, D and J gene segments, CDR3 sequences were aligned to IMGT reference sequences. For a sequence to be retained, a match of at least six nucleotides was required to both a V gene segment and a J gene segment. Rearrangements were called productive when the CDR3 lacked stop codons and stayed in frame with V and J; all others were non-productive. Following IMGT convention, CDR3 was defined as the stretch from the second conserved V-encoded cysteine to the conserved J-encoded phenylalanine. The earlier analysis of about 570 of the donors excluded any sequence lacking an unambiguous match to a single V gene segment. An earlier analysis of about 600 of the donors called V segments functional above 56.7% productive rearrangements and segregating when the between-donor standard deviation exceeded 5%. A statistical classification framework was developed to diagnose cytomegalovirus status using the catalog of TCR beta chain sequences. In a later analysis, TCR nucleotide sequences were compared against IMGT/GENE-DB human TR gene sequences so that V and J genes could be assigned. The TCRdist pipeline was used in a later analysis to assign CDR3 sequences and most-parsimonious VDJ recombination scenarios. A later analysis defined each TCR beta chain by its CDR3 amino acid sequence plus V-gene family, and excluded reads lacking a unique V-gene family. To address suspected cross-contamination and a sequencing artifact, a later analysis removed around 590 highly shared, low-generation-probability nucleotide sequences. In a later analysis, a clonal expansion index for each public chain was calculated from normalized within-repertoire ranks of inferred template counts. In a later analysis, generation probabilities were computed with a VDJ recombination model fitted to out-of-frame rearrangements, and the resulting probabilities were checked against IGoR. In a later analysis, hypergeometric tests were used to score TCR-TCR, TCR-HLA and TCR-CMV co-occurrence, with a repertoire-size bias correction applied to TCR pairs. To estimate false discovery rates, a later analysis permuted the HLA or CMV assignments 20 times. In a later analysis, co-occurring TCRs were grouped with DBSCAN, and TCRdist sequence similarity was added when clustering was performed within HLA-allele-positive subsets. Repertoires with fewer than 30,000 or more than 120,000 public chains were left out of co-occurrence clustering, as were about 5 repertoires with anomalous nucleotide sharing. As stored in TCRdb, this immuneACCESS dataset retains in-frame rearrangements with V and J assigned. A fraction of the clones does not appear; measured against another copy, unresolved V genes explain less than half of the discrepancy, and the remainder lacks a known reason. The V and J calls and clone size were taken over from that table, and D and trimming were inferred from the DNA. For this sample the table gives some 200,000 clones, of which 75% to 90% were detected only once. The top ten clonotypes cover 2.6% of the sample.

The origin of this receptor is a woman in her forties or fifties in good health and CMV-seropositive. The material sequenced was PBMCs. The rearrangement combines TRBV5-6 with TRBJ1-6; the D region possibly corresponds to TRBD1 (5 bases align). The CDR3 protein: CASSLGVTANSPLHF. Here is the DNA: TGTGCCAGCAGCTTGGGGGTGACAGCCAATTCACCCCTCCACTTT.